This TCR beta chain was identified in a study of PD-L1 blockade in urothelial cancer. About the study: Once treatment had started, blood was analyzed at 3 weeks (second dose) and again at 6 weeks. Overall study results and limits: Those with durable benefit had larger increases in tumor-associated blood clones at 3 weeks.

Regarding time point: pretreatment peripheral blood. Locally advanced or metastatic urothelial carcinoma affected the patients. The CDR3 runs 15 residues. Looked up from germline, CDR1 is SGHAT and CDR2 is FQNNGV. V lost 4 bases and J lost 7; bases outside the gene matches: 8. Concerning this clone: Its specificity is unknown.

Synthetic analogs of TCR templates were spiked into every PCR. Sequencing was performed with immunoSEQ multiplex PCR; in TCRdb, only in-frame clones are kept and a portion is missing. This sample has about 130,000 clones, with about 81% found just once. This clonotype was obtained from a man aged 50 or older with urothelial cancer. This chain links TRBV11-2 with TRBJ2-2; the match to TRBD1 covers 8 bases. Source: PBMCs, taken around atezolizumab (anti-PD-L1) treatment. This CDR3 is CASSSQGAGGGELFF. CDR3 coding DNA: TGTGCCAGCAGCTCCCAGGGGGCAGGAGGCGGGGAGCTGTTTTTT.